Included here is one T cell receptor (beta chain) sequence, with context. Its target antigen remains unknown. Base-call qualities are not available, and no considerably larger clone is one nucleotide away. These data originate in a study of identical twins (dated by TCRdb to the mid-2010s). In the study overall: To test whether fetal clonotypes persist, this study deep-sequenced TCR alpha and beta repertoires from monozygotic twins, from unrelated adults of various ages, and from cord blood. Replicate twin experiments were performed at different times using different library preparation protocols to rule out contamination.

The CDR1 and CDR2 encoded by the germline V gene (reference sequence) are DFQATT and SNEGSKA. The CDR3 spans 16 residues, from the cysteine through the phenylalanine. Just CDR3 DNA is preserved here, 48 bases in frame from base 1. V is cut back by 0 bases and J by 4 bases, with 7 bases in the junction unmatched. Library preparation employed 5' RACE. The run used an Illumina HiSeq 2000. Template switching added a universal primer binding site, and the final cDNA carried a unique molecular identifier that allowed TCR cDNA molecules to be counted accurately. Specific primers in the conserved constant-segment region were used to synthesize first-strand cDNA for the TCR alpha and beta chains. To control for contamination, every cDNA library carried two barcodes: a SMART-Mk sample barcode plus Illumina barcodes. Two successive PCR steps introduced TruSeq adapter sequences along with Illumina sample barcodes. The Illumina HiSeq platform was used with custom primers to sequence TCR alpha and beta cDNA libraries. As for the original processing: MiGEC processed the raw reads to extract unique molecular identifiers, while MiXCR was used to determine the CDR3 positions. Recombination models were inferred per individual with the repgenHMM and IGoR tools using an EM algorithm. Shared clonotype analysis was performed with the tcR package in R, normalizing sharing by the product of cloneset sizes. Out-of-frame nonproductive sequences were analyzed to study raw recombination free of thymic and clonal selection effects. The public reads were run again by TCRdb, first through fastp at Q25 and then through MiXCR, and only productive beta chains were kept. Each CDR3 protein gets just one entry, which takes the most common genes and DNA from the rows behind it. What appears here as the V and J calls and clone size reflects TCRdb's work, not the paper's. In this sample the table shows 650,000 to 750,000 distinct CDR3 sequences, 21% of which occur a single time. The top ten clones comprise about 4.5% of the sample.

Only healthy Caucasian donors were included. Three pairs of female monozygotic twins, all aged roughly 18 to 30 years, made up the twin cohort. Peripheral blood mononuclear cells were used as the source from which RNA for TCR libraries was isolated. Study-wide conclusions, independent of this receptor: Because the same donors could not be followed over many years, the conclusions depended on cross-sectional statistical analysis. A weaker excess of twin sharing was found in beta out-of-frame sequences because the signal-to-noise ratio was lowered by fewer shared sequences. Abundant cord blood beta clonotypes had fewer insertions, young adult naive repertoires showed a similar but weaker trend, and memory repertoires showed no such trend. Recombination models systematically underestimated out-of-frame TCR alpha sharing in monozygotic twins but agreed with sharing between unrelated individuals. Compared with coincidental sharing between unrelated individuals, out-of-frame TCR alpha sequences shared between twins had an excess of sequences with low generation probability. Invariant T cells such as MAIT and iNKT could partly confound zero-insertion analyses, though diverse VJ usage argued against this for most clonotypes.

These same data were also listed under a study on T cells expressing NK-cell markers. As that second paper reports: TCR beta-chain repertoires were profiled in sorted CD3+CD56+NKG2C+, CD3+CD56+NKG2C- and CD3+CD56-NKG2C+ T-cell subsets from several donors. Among the eight sequenced donors, only one was HCMV-seronegative, while the other seven were HCMV-seropositive. To restrict sorting to alphabetaTCR-expressing T cells, an anti-gammadeltaTCR antibody was added in several experiments. In about six donors, the dominant CD3+CD56+NKG2C+ clonotypes were found to rank among the top 10 CD8+ clonotypes and to make up about 1.0-7.5% of CD8+ T cells. Those dominant clonotypes were again the most abundant among CD3+CD56-NKG2C+ cells in a handful of donors, at 28.3-60.1%. It remained unclear whether the expanded NKG2C-expressing T cell clones were specific for HCMV antigens. The eight sequenced donors were randomly selected healthy volunteers, three men and five women. HCMV serostatus was determined by detecting HCMV-specific IgG in serum with a commercial ELISA kit. For six donors, bulk peripheral blood T-cell repertoires were also sequenced from unsorted PBMC. MIGEC was used to demultiplex reads and group reads by UMI, and MiTCR was used to assemble and quantify clonotypes. To exclude erroneous sequences, only TCR cDNA sequences supported by at least two reads were retained. The tcR package was used for downstream repertoire analysis, and clonotypes were matched across fractions by CDR3 nucleotide sequence plus V segment. VDJmatch was used to annotate antigen specificity against VDJdb, with one amino acid substitution in CDR3 permitted.

The sequenced material came from PBMCs. This sequence was found in a young woman in good health. The chain is assembled from TRBV20-1 and TRBJ2-1; 9 central nucleotides agree with TRBD2. At the DNA level, the sequence is TGCAGTGCTAGAGATCCCCAGCGGGGGGATTACAATGAGCAGTTCTTC. It translates to CSARDPQRGDYNEQFF.